This is a list of T cell receptor beta chains from one sample in a study of blood T cell repertoires in COVID-19. Assay: immunoSEQ multiplex PCR; the TCRdb copy retains only in-frame clones and omits some. This table has 40,000 or so clones, about four fifths appearing once. Sequenced sample: peripheral blood. These receptors were taken from a man in his forties or fifties with active or convalescent COVID-19. The CDR3 runs from the conserved cysteine through the conserved F or W. The order of the fields is clone size, J gene, V gene, D gene, CDR3 protein, CDR3 DNA. D genes are given only for firm matches. Clone size is stated in some rows and not others, as once, few, many or a class when expanded.

- | TRBJ1-2 | TRBV2 | - | CASSLVQGGYTF | TGTGCCAGCAGCCTAGTACAGGGAGGCTACACCTTC
few | TRBJ2-1 | TRBV4-1 | TRBD2 | CASSQESGGASYNEQFF | TGCGCCAGCAGCCAAGAAAGCGGGGGGGCCTCCTACAATGAGCAGTTCTTC
- | TRBJ1-3 | TRBV28 | TRBD1 | CASKGQGHTIYF | TGTGCCAGCAAGGGACAGGGACACACCATATATTTT
- | TRBJ2-3 | TRBV2 | - | CVTQRRAAPRRGDTQYF | TGTGTCACCCAGCGCCGGGCAGCGCCAAGACGGGGGGATACGCAGTATTTT
many | TRBJ2-1 | TRBV3-1/TRBV3-2 | - | CASSLRNEQFF | TGTGCCAGCAGTCTCCGGAATGAGCAGTTCTTC
large | TRBJ2-3 | TRBV19 | - | CASSFAHGDTQYF | TGTGCCAGTAGTTTCGCACACGGGGATACGCAGTATTTT
- | TRBJ1-5 | TRBV4-1 | - | CASSQGPLSPGPQHF | TGCGCCAGCAGCCAAGGACCCCTTTCGCCGGGGCCCCAGCATTTT
- | TRBJ1-5 | TRBV6-2/TRBV6-3 | - | CASSYETGAGISNQPQHF | TGTGCCAGCAGTTACGAAACGGGTGCGGGGATTAGCAATCAGCCCCAGCATTTT
once | TRBJ2-5 | TRBV7-8 | - | CASSRGTPNPQETQYF | TGTGCCAGCAGCCGCGGGACTCCTAACCCCCAAGAGACCCAGTACTTC
many | TRBJ2-7 | TRBV4-1 | TRBD1 | CASSQSWAPGQLYEQYF | TGCGCCAGCAGCCAATCTTGGGCTCCGGGACAGCTGTACGAGCAGTACTTC
once | TRBJ1-4 | TRBV15 | TRBD1 | CATSRDVTGGEKLFF | TGTGCCACCAGCAGAGATGTCACAGGGGGGGAAAAACTGTTTTTT
- | TRBJ2-7 | TRBV11-2 | - | CASSFSRGGEQYF | TGTGCCAGCAGCTTTTCTAGGGGTGGGGAGCAGTACTTC
once | TRBJ2-1 | TRBV11-2 | - | CASSLTPAGEQFF | TGTGCCAGCAGCTTAACCCCGGCAGGTGAGCAGTTCTTC
- | TRBJ1-2 | TRBV19 | - | CASSIGQGKVGYTF | TGTGCCAGTAGTATCGGGCAGGGAAAAGTTGGCTACACCTTC
few | TRBJ2-7 | TRBV5-6 | TRBD1 | CASSPLTGGHEQYF | TGTGCCAGCAGCCCCCTAACAGGGGGCCACGAGCAGTACTTC
- | TRBJ2-4 | TRBV6-6 | - | CASSYYGNDIQYF | TGTGCCAGCAGTTACTACGGGAATGACATTCAGTACTTC
- | TRBJ1-2 | TRBV5-5 | TRBD1 | CASSWGQANDYGYTF | TGTGCCAGCAGCTGGGGACAGGCAAACGACTATGGCTACACCTTC
once | TRBJ1-4 | TRBV4-1 | - | CASSLIREKLFF | TGCGCCAGCAGCCTAATACGGGAAAAACTGTTTTTT
- | TRBJ1-6 | TRBV5-4 | - | CASRAESYNSPLHF | TGTGCCAGCAGGGCGGAGTCCTATAATTCACCCCTCCACTTT
- | TRBJ2-3 | TRBV4-1 | - | CASSLQGNQGDTQYF | TGCGCCAGCAGCCTACAGGGAAATCAGGGGGATACGCAGTATTTT
few | TRBJ2-3 | TRBV6-2/TRBV6-3 | - | CASSPLDQVSDTQYF | TGTGCCAGCAGTCCCCTCGACCAGGTTTCAGATACGCAGTATTTT
few | TRBJ2-4 | TRBV28 | TRBD2 | CASSYLAGAKNIQYF | TGTGCCAGCAGTTACTTAGCGGGAGCCAAAAACATTCAGTACTTC